These T cell receptor beta chains were read from a single sample in a study of cytotoxic CD8 clonotypes in ibrutinib-treated CLL. The table came from immunoSEQ multiplex PCR; TCRdb's copy has only in-frame clones and leaves some out. The sample has about 63,000 clones; about three quarters are singletons. This sample comprised PBMCs, obtained after 12 months of ibrutinib treatment. The receptors originated from a human donor with chronic lymphocytic leukemia. Each CDR3 is given with its conserved first and last residue. The D gene is left open where the match is weak. Size is stated for part of the rows, as once, few or many counts, or as a class when the clone is expanded.

abundance: -
j_gene: TRBJ2-1
d_gene: TRBD2
v_gene: TRBV7-9
CDR3aa: CASEGSSGMNSYNEQFF
CDR3nt: TGTGCCAGCGAAGGGAGTAGCGGGATGAACTCCTACAATGAGCAGTTCTTC

abundance: -
j_gene: TRBJ1-2
d_gene: -
v_gene: TRBV5-1
CDR3aa: CASSLGGSNLGYTF
CDR3nt: TGCGCCAGCAGCTTGGGGGGATCGAACCTTGGCTACACCTTC

abundance: -
j_gene: TRBJ2-7
d_gene: -
v_gene: TRBV6-1
CDR3aa: CASSSPSYEQYF
CDR3nt: TGTGCCAGCAGTTCCCCCTCCTACGAGCAGTACTTC

abundance: -
j_gene: TRBJ2-7
d_gene: TRBD2
v_gene: TRBV10-2
CDR3aa: CASIRTSGSLEQYF
CDR3nt: TGCGCCAGCATAAGGACTAGCGGGAGTCTCGAGCAGTACTTC

abundance: -
j_gene: TRBJ2-5
d_gene: -
v_gene: TRBV11-2
CDR3aa: CASSLGGEETQYF
CDR3nt: TGTGCCAGCAGCTTGGGCGGGGAAGAGACCCAGTACTTC

abundance: once
j_gene: TRBJ2-7
d_gene: TRBD2
v_gene: TRBV13
CDR3aa: CASSFSGSLYEQYF
CDR3nt: TGTGCCAGCAGCTTTAGCGGGAGTCTCTACGAGCAGTACTTC

abundance: -
j_gene: TRBJ2-7
d_gene: TRBD1
v_gene: TRBV9
CDR3aa: CASSPGGQGYEQYF
CDR3nt: TGTGCCAGCAGCCCCGGGGGACAGGGCTACGAGCAGTACTTC

abundance: -
j_gene: TRBJ2-1
d_gene: -
v_gene: TRBV28
CDR3aa: CASIELQGEVNEQFF
CDR3nt: TGTGCCAGCATCGAACTTCAGGGTGAGGTCAATGAGCAGTTCTTC

abundance: -
j_gene: TRBJ1-2
d_gene: -
v_gene: TRBV7-9
CDR3aa: CASSLEVANYGYTF
CDR3nt: TGTGCCAGCAGCTTAGAAGTGGCGAACTATGGCTACACCTTC

abundance: few
j_gene: TRBJ2-2
d_gene: TRBD1
v_gene: TRBV4-3
CDR3aa: CASSQETGRTGELFF
CDR3nt: TGCGCCAGCAGCCAAGAGACAGGGCGAACCGGGGAGCTGTTTTTT

abundance: -
j_gene: TRBJ2-3
d_gene: -
v_gene: TRBV7-9
CDR3aa: CASSLARRARTQYF
CDR3nt: TGTGCCAGCAGCTTAGCCCGGCGGGCGCGTACGCAGTATTTT

abundance: -
j_gene: TRBJ1-1
d_gene: -
v_gene: TRBV28
CDR3aa: CASSSPTEFAEAFF
CDR3nt: TGTGCCAGCAGTTCCCCGACTGAATTCGCTGAAGCTTTCTTT

abundance: few
j_gene: TRBJ1-3
d_gene: -
v_gene: TRBV10-3
CDR3aa: CAISGGNSGNTIYF
CDR3nt: TGTGCCATCAGTGGGGGGAACTCTGGAAACACCATATATTTT

abundance: -
j_gene: TRBJ1-1
d_gene: -
v_gene: TRBV6-6
CDR3aa: CASSLGVNTEAFF
CDR3nt: TGTGCCAGCAGTCTGGGGGTGAACACTGAAGCTTTCTTT

abundance: -
j_gene: TRBJ2-2
d_gene: TRBD2
v_gene: TRBV7-9
CDR3aa: CASSSPPSGRDTGELFF
CDR3nt: TGTGCCAGCAGCTCCCCCCCCAGCGGGAGGGACACCGGGGAGCTGTTTTTT

abundance: -
j_gene: TRBJ2-1
d_gene: -
v_gene: TRBV5-1
CDR3aa: CASSADGVGQFF
CDR3nt: TGCGCCAGCAGCGCCGACGGGGTAGGGCAGTTCTTC

abundance: -
j_gene: TRBJ2-2
d_gene: TRBD2
v_gene: TRBV7-7
CDR3aa: CASSSLAGGPGTGELFF
CDR3nt: TGTGCTAGCAGCTCACTAGCGGGAGGGCCAGGGACCGGGGAGCTGTTTTTT

abundance: -
j_gene: TRBJ1-5
d_gene: -
v_gene: TRBV18
CDR3aa: CASSLDSPNQPQHF
CDR3nt: TGTGCCAGCTCACTGGACAGTCCCAATCAGCCCCAGCATTTT

abundance: -
j_gene: TRBJ2-3
d_gene: -
v_gene: TRBV29-1
CDR3aa: CSVLTQSTDTQYF
CDR3nt: TGCAGCGTTCTGACCCAGAGCACAGATACGCAGTATTTT

abundance: -
j_gene: TRBJ2-1
d_gene: TRBD2
v_gene: TRBV19
CDR3aa: CASSFPLAGGPIEQFF
CDR3nt: TGTGCCAGTAGTTTCCCCCTAGCGGGAGGGCCTATTGAGCAGTTCTTC

abundance: few
j_gene: TRBJ2-3
d_gene: TRBD2
v_gene: TRBV7-2
CDR3aa: CASSFLVAGVGTDTQYF
CDR3nt: TGTGCCAGCAGCTTTCTCGTAGCGGGAGTGGGTACAGATACGCAGTATTTT

abundance: -
j_gene: TRBJ2-3
d_gene: -
v_gene: TRBV5-8
CDR3aa: CASSLGPGTDTQYF
CDR3nt: TGTGCCAGCAGCTTGGGCCCCGGCACAGATACGCAGTATTTT

abundance: -
j_gene: TRBJ2-2
d_gene: TRBD1
v_gene: TRBV10-1
CDR3aa: CASSLTGGTGELFF
CDR3nt: TGCGCCAGCAGTCTGACAGGGGGCACCGGGGAGCTGTTTTTT

abundance: many
j_gene: TRBJ2-7
d_gene: -
v_gene: TRBV4-1
CDR3aa: CASSQARGSYEQYF
CDR3nt: TGCGCCAGCAGCCAAGCAAGGGGCTCCTACGAGCAGTACTTC

abundance: -
j_gene: TRBJ2-7
d_gene: -
v_gene: TRBV4-3
CDR3aa: CASSLGRDGSYEQYF
CDR3nt: TGCGCCAGCAGCCTAGGCCGGGACGGCTCCTACGAGCAGTACTTC

abundance: -
j_gene: TRBJ2-7
d_gene: TRBD1
v_gene: TRBV6-1
CDR3aa: CASSGRRRAGTGYEQYF
CDR3nt: TGTGCCAGCAGTGGGCGGAGGCGAGCCGGGACAGGTTACGAGCAGTACTTC

abundance: -
j_gene: TRBJ1-1
d_gene: -
v_gene: TRBV4-2
CDR3aa: CASSQDIGGQGTEAFF
CDR3nt: TGTGCCAGCAGCCAAGATATTGGGGGGCAGGGGACTGAAGCTTTCTTT

abundance: few
j_gene: TRBJ2-7
d_gene: -
v_gene: TRBV20-1
CDR3aa: CSASASYEQYF
CDR3nt: TGCAGTGCTAGCGCGTCCTACGAGCAGTACTTC

abundance: -
j_gene: TRBJ2-3
d_gene: TRBD2
v_gene: TRBV10-1
CDR3aa: CASSVTSDYTDTQYF
CDR3nt: TGCGCCAGCAGTGTCACTAGCGACTACACAGATACGCAGTATTTT

abundance: -
j_gene: TRBJ2-7
d_gene: -
v_gene: TRBV30
CDR3aa: CAWSGGLVSYEQYF
CDR3nt: TGTGCCTGGAGCGGAGGGCTTGTTTCCTACGAGCAGTACTTC

abundance: -
j_gene: TRBJ2-2
d_gene: TRBD1
v_gene: TRBV5-1
CDR3aa: CASSMVQGVFGGELFF
CDR3nt: TGCGCCAGCAGCATGGTACAGGGGGTTTTTGGCGGGGAGCTGTTTTTT

abundance: once
j_gene: TRBJ2-1
d_gene: -
v_gene: TRBV11-2
CDR3aa: CASSLADYNEQFF
CDR3nt: TGTGCCAGCAGCTTAGCGGACTACAATGAGCAGTTCTTC

abundance: few
j_gene: TRBJ2-7
d_gene: -
v_gene: TRBV4-2
CDR3aa: CASRATVSSYEQYF
CDR3nt: TGTGCCAGCAGGGCGACAGTTAGCTCCTACGAGCAGTACTTC

abundance: few
j_gene: TRBJ1-5
d_gene: -
v_gene: TRBV28
CDR3aa: CASSPQGNQPQHF
CDR3nt: TGTGCCAGCAGCCCTCAAGGAAATCAGCCCCAGCATTTT

abundance: -
j_gene: TRBJ1-1
d_gene: -
v_gene: TRBV28
CDR3aa: CASKGWNTEAFF
CDR3nt: TGTGCCTCAAAGGGGTGGAACACTGAAGCTTTCTTT

abundance: -
j_gene: TRBJ1-2
d_gene: -
v_gene: TRBV10-3
CDR3aa: CAISARGDGFDYTF
CDR3nt: TGTGCCATCAGTGCCCGGGGGGACGGGTTTGACTACACCTTC

abundance: once
j_gene: TRBJ2-2
d_gene: TRBD2
v_gene: TRBV18
CDR3aa: CASSPTPSGRAIGELFF
CDR3nt: TGTGCCAGCTCACCCACACCTAGCGGGAGGGCGATCGGGGAGCTGTTTTTT

abundance: few
j_gene: TRBJ1-5
d_gene: -
v_gene: TRBV4-2
CDR3aa: CASSQEALLSQPQHF
CDR3nt: TGTGCCAGCAGCCAAGAAGCCCTGCTTAGTCAGCCCCAGCATTTT

abundance: -
j_gene: TRBJ2-2
d_gene: TRBD1
v_gene: TRBV5-1
CDR3aa: CASSFIRTGGTGELFF
CDR3nt: TGCGCCAGCAGCTTCATAAGGACAGGAGGCACCGGGGAGCTGTTTTTT

abundance: -
j_gene: TRBJ2-3
d_gene: TRBD2
v_gene: TRBV9
CDR3aa: CASSVGLAGDVSTDTQYF
CDR3nt: TGTGCCAGCAGCGTAGGGCTAGCGGGAGATGTGAGCACAGATACGCAGTATTTT

abundance: -
j_gene: TRBJ1-4
d_gene: -
v_gene: TRBV5-4
CDR3aa: CASSSQDTREKLFF
CDR3nt: TGTGCCAGCAGCTCTCAGGACACACGGGAAAAACTGTTTTTT

abundance: -
j_gene: TRBJ2-6
d_gene: TRBD1
v_gene: TRBV7-9
CDR3aa: CASSSRTGGAGANVLTF
CDR3nt: TGTGCCAGCAGCTCCAGGACAGGGGGCGCTGGGGCCAACGTCCTGACTTTC

abundance: -
j_gene: TRBJ1-1
d_gene: TRBD1
v_gene: TRBV9
CDR3aa: CASSVVGGSEAFF
CDR3nt: TGTGCCAGCAGCGTTGTAGGGGGCTCTGAAGCTTTCTTT

abundance: -
j_gene: TRBJ1-2
d_gene: -
v_gene: TRBV5-5
CDR3aa: CASSLASGADYGYTF
CDR3nt: TGTGCCAGCAGCTTGGCCTCGGGGGCGGACTATGGCTACACCTTC